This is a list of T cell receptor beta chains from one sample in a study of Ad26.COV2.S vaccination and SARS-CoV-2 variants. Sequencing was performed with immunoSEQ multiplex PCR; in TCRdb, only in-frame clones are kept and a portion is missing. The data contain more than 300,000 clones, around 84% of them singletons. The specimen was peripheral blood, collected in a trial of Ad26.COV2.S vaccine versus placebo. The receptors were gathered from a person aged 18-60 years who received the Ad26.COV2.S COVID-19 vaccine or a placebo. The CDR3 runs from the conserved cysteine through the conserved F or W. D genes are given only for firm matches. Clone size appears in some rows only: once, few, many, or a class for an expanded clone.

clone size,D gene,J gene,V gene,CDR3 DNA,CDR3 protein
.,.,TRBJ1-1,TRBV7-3,TGTGCCAGCAGCTTAACTCGGGGGACTGAAGCTTTCTTT,CASSLTRGTEAFF
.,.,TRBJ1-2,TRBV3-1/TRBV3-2,TGTGCCAGCAGCCAAGATTTAAGGGGATGGGGCTACACCTTC,CASSQDLRGWGYTF
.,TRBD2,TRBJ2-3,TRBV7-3,TGTGCCAGCAGCTTATGGCTAGCGGGCCCGAGCACAGATACGCAGTATTTT,CASSLWLAGPSTDTQYF
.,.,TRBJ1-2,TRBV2,TGTGCCAGCAGGACTCTGACAGCCTTCATATCCAACTATGGCTACACCTTC,CASRTLTAFISNYGYTF
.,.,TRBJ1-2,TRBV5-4,TGTGCCAGCAGCTCGGCCTCCCAGACCTATGGCTACACCTTC,CASSSASQTYGYTF
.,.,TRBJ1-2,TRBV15,TGTGCCACCAGCACTACCGGACCTGAGCACACCTTC,CATSTTGPEHTF
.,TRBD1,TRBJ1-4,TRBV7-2,TGTGCCAGCAGCTCCAGGGGGCCCGAAAAACTGTTTTTT,CASSSRGPEKLFF
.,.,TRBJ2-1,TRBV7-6,TGTGCCAGCAGCTTAGAGACAGTAGCGGATGAGCAGTTCTTC,CASSLETVADEQFF
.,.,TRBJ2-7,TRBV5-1,TGCGCCAGCAGCTTGGAGAGAGCGTTCTACGAGCAGTACTTC,CASSLERAFYEQYF
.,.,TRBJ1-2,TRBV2,TGTGCCAGCAGTGAAGCGCGGGCAGGGGCATATGGCTACACCTTC,CASSEARAGAYGYTF
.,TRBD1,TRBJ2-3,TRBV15,TGTGCCACCACCCAACAGGGGTTTAGCACAGATACGCAGTATTTT,CATTQQGFSTDTQYF
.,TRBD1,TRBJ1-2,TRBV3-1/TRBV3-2,TGTGCCAGCAGCCAGTTAACAGGGGAGGATGGCTACACCTTC,CASSQLTGEDGYTF
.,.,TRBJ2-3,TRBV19,TGTGCCAGTAGTATAGGAGGAGGGGCCTTCACAGATACGCAGTATTTT,CASSIGGGAFTDTQYF
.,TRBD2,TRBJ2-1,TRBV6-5,TGTGCCAGCAGTTACTCCGGGGCGGGGGACTACAATGAGCAGTTCTTC,CASSYSGAGDYNEQFF
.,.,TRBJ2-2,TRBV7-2,TGTGCCAGCAGCCGTGGGCTGCCGCTTCGAACCGGGGAGCTGTTTTTT,CASSRGLPLRTGELFF
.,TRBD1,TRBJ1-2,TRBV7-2,TGTGCCAGCAACAAACTAACCTCAGGGGGCGCGAGTGGCTACACCTTC,CASNKLTSGGASGYTF
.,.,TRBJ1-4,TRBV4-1,TGCGCCAGCAGCCAAGAGCGGGCAGGAATTAATGAAAAACTGTTTTTT,CASSQERAGINEKLFF
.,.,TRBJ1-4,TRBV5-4,TGTGCCAGCAGCTCGCGTGGGAGCACTAATGAAAAACTGTTTTTT,CASSSRGSTNEKLFF
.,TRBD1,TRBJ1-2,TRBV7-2,TGTGCCAGCAGCTTAGCGGGCCAGGGGGCGGGTTATGGCTACACCTTC,CASSLAGQGAGYGYTF
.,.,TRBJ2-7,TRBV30,TGTGCCTGGAGGGCAAGCGGGACAGCCCCCTACGAGCAGTACTTC,CAWRASGTAPYEQYF
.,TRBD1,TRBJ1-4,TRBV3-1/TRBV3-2,TGTGCCAGCAGCCAAGTTCACAGGGGAGTGCCTGCCACTTTGAATGAAAAACTGTTTTTT,CASSQVHRGVPATLNEKLFF
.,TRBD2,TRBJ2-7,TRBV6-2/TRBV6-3,TGTGCCAGCAGTTACTCGATCGAGGCTAGCGGGGACGAGCAGTACTTC,CASSYSIEASGDEQYF
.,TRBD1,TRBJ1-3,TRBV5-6,TGTGCCAGCAGCCCCCCAGGGGGGACTGGAAACACCATATATTTT,CASSPPGGTGNTIYF
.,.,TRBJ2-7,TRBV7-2,TGTGCCAGCAGCTTGACTGCCTCCTACGAGCAGTACTTC,CASSLTASYEQYF
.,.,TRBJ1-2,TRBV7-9,TGTGCCAGCAGCTTAGCAGCGCAGGGGCGGATTTCGTATGGCTACACCTTC,CASSLAAQGRISYGYTF
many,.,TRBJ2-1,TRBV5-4,TGTGCCAGCAGCTTATCCCCACTTGGCTACAATGAGCAGTTCTTC,CASSLSPLGYNEQFF
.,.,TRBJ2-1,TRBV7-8,TGTGCCAGCAGCCCGTTCGTCTACAATGAGCAGTTCTTC,CASSPFVYNEQFF
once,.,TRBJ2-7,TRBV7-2,TGTGCCAGCAGCTTAGGGGGGGGCTACTCCTACGAGCAGTACTTC,CASSLGGGYSYEQYF
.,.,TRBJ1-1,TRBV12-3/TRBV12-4,TGTGCCAGCAGCCCGACACAGAACACTGAAGCTTTCTTT,CASSPTQNTEAFF
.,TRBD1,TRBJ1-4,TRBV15,TGTGCCACCAGCAGCAACAGGGGACTTGCAACTAATGAAAAACTGTTTTTT,CATSSNRGLATNEKLFF
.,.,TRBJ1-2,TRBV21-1,TGTGCCAGCAGCAAAGTGCGGGCCCTGGGATATGGCTACACCTTC,CASSKVRALGYGYTF
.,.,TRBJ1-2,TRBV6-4,TGTGCCAGCAGTATAGAGTGGGCAGCTGAGAACTATGGCTACACCTTC,CASSIEWAAENYGYTF
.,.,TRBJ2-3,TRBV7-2,TGTGCCAGCAGCCGAGACAGAAATACGCAGTATTTT,CASSRDRNTQYF
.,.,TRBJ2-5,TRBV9,TGTGCCAGCAGCGTACAACCTGGCGGCCAAGAGACCCAGTACTTC,CASSVQPGGQETQYF
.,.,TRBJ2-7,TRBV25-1,TGTGCCAGCAGTGAGGGGGGAAACACCTACGAGCAGTACTTC,CASSEGGNTYEQYF
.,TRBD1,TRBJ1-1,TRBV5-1,TGCGCCAGCAGCTTGGGGACAGGGTTCACTGAAGCTTTCTTT,CASSLGTGFTEAFF
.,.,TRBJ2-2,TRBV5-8,TGTGCCAGCAGCTTGGGGAACACCGGGGAGCTGTTTTTT,CASSLGNTGELFF
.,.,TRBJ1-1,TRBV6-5,TGTGCCAGCAAAACAGGGACTGAAGCTTTCTTT,CASKTGTEAFF
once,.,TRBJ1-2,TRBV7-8,TGTGCCAGCAGCCCCCAGACAGGCCAACCCTATGGCTACACCTTC,CASSPQTGQPYGYTF
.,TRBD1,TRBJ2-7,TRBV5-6,TGTGCCAGCAGCTGGACCGGGACAGCCCCCTACGAGCAGTACTTC,CASSWTGTAPYEQYF
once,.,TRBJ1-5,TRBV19,TGTGCCAGTAGGGGTAATCAGGGGAAGAATCAGCCCCAGCATTTT,CASRGNQGKNQPQHF
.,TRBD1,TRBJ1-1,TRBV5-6,TGTGCCTGTAAAACAGGGGGGGTGAGCACTGAAGCTTTCTTT,CACKTGGVSTEAFF
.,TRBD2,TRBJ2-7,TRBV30,TGTGCCTGGAACAGGGCTAGCGGGGGACGCCATGAAAATCCCTACGAGCAGTACTTC,CAWNRASGGRHENPYEQYF
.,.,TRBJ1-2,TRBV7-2,TGTGCCAGCACCCCGCAACCCTATGGCTACACCTTC,CASTPQPYGYTF